This TCR beta chain emerged from a study of shared clonotypes between healthy human individuals. This clone came up a few times. What it binds is unknown. This CDR3 is also generated by other DNA sequences in the sample. Deep was the level at which the assay was run. TCRdb's copy holds only in-frame clones and misses some; the assay was immunoSEQ multiplex PCR. The table lists over a million clones, over 95% of them singletons. Study-level results: With a handful of donors compared, roughly 4.9% of naive CD4 clonotypes were shared. There were few donors, and this limited the genetic and exposure-history diversity represented. Despite large depth, rarefaction showed incomplete sorted-subset sequencing.

Germline CDR1 reads SGDLS; CDR2 reads YYNGEE. V lost 0 bases to trimming and J lost 2 bases, with 6 bases between them. The CDR3 sequence is 14 residues long. The TCR originated in a man younger than 40 in good health. Sequenced input: naive CD4+ T cells sorted from blood. Subset indicated: CD45RA+ positively selected. The chain joins TRBV9 to TRBJ2-1; D possibly corresponds to TRBD2 (6 bases). CDR3 loop: CASSVGGTYNEQFF. Here the CDR3 DNA reads TGTGCCAGCAGCGTAGGCGGGACCTACAATGAGCAGTTCTTC.